The TCR beta chain under discussion was sequenced for a study of vaccination and CD4 T cells after COVID-19. This CDR3 spans 14 amino acids. Germline CDR1 is MNHNS and CDR2 is SASEGT. V shed 0 bases and J shed 5 bases, with 8 bases lying between them. Note on this clonotype: Its antigen is not identified.

The treatment: approximately nine-day PBMC culture with coronavirus spike peptide pools or control peptides (ViraFEST assay). The Oncomine TCR Beta short-read assay was applied to DNA of cultured CD4+ T cells. TCRdb processed the PCR reads anew with MiXCR; each CDR3 protein has one entry. The sample carries 19,000 or so distinct CDR3 sequences, 60% to 85% recorded once. The J gene is TRBJ1-5, the V gene TRBV6-1; tentatively, D is TRBD1 (5 bases). This material consisted of CD4+ T cells from blood, cultured in vitro, taken after SARS-CoV-2 vaccination. This TCR came from a human donor who received a COVID-19 vaccine. The CDR3 reads CASSEADSYQPQHF. The DNA of the CDR3 is TGTGCCAGCAGTGAAGCCGACAGCTATCAGCCCCAGCATTTT.